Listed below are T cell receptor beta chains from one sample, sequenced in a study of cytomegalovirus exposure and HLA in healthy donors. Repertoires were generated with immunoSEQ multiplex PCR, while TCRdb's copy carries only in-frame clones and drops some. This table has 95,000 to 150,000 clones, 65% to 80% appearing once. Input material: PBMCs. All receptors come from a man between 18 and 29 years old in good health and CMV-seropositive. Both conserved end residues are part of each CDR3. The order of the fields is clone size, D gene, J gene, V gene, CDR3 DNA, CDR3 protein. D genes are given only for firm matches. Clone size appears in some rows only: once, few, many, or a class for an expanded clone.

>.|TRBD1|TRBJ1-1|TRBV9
TGTGCCAGCAGCCCCCGGACAGGGTCGGTTGAGAACACTGAAGCTTTCTTT
CASSPRTGSVENTEAFF
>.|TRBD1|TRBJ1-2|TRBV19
TGTGCCAGTAGTACCCGGACAGGGGCGGAAGGCTACACCTTC
CASSTRTGAEGYTF
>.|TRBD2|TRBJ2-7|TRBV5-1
TGCGCCAGCAGCTTGGTGCTAGCGGGAGGGGGCGAGCAGTACTTC
CASSLVLAGGGEQYF
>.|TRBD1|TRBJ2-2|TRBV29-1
TGCAGCGTGACGGGACAGGGGCCCACCGGGGAGCTGTTTTTT
CSVTGQGPTGELFF
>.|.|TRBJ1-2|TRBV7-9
TGTGCCAGCAGTCCCGGGGGGCAGGTTGATGGCTACACCTTC
CASSPGGQVDGYTF
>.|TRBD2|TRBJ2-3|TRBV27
TGTGCCAGCACCCTAGGGACTAGCGGGACAGATACGCAGTATTTT
CASTLGTSGTDTQYF
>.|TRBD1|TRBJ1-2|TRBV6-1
TGTGCCAGCAGTGGGGACAGCTTCTATGGCTACACCTTC
CASSGDSFYGYTF
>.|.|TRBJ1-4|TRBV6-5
TGTGCCAGCAGTTACTCTACAGTTAATGAAAAACTGTTTTTT
CASSYSTVNEKLFF
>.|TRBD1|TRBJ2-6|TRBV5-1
TGCGCCAGCAGCTTAAGACAGGGGGCTGCAGGGGCCAACGTCCTGACTTTC
CASSLRQGAAGANVLTF
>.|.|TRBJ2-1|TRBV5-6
TGTGCCAGCAGCCGCGCGGGACTTGCGTACAATGAGCAGTTCTTC
CASSRAGLAYNEQFF
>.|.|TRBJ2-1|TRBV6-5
TGTGCCAGCAGTTACTCGGAGGGAGCTGAGCAGTTCTTC
CASSYSEGAEQFF
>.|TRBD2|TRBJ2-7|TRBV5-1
TGCGCCAGCAGCCTTAATAGCGGGGGGCCTTACGAGCAGTACTTC
CASSLNSGGPYEQYF
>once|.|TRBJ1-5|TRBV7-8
TGTGCCAGCAGCATATCGACAGGAACGGGTCAGCCCCAGCATTTT
CASSISTGTGQPQHF
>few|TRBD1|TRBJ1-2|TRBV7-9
TGTGCCAGCAGCTTGGGGACAGGGAAGCCGAGATTATATGGCTACACCTTC
CASSLGTGKPRLYGYTF
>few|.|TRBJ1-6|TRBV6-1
TGTGCCAGCAGTGTGGACGGGGGGGCCGGTCATTCACCCCTCCACTTT
CASSVDGGAGHSPLHF
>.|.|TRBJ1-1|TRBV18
TGTGCCAGCTCACCTCAGACAGTTGCGAACACTGAAGCTTTCTTT
CASSPQTVANTEAFF
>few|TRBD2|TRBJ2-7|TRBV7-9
TGTGCCAGCAGCTTACAGCGGGAGGGCTACGAGCAGTACTTC
CASSLQREGYEQYF
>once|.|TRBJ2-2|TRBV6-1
TGTGCCAGTGGAAGGGGCATCCCCGGGGAGCTGTTTTTT
CASGRGIPGELFF
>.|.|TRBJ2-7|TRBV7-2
TGTGCCAGCAGCTTAGTGGGCGATTTCTACGAGCAGTACTTC
CASSLVGDFYEQYF